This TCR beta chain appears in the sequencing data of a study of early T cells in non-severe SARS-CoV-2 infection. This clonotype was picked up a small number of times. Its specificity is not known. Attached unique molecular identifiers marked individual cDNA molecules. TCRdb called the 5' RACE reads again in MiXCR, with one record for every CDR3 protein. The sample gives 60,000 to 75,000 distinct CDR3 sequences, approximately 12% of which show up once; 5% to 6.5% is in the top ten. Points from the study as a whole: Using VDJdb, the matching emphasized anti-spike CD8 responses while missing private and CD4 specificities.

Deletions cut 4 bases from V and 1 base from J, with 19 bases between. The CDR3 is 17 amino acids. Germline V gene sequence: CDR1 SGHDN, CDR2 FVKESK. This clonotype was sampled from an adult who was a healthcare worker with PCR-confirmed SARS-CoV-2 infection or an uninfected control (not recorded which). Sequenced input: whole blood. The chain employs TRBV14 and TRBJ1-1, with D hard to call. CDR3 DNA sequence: TGTGCCAGCAGCCCACTCCGGGATTCCAACCCGAACACTGAAGCTTTCTTT. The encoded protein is CASSPLRDSNPNTEAFF. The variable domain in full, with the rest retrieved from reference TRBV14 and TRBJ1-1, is EAGVTQFPSHSVIEKGQTVTLRCDPISGHDNLYWYRRVMGKEIKFLLHFVKESKQDESGMPNNRFLAERTGGTYSTLKVQPAELEDSGVYFCASSPLRDSNPNTEAFFGQGTRLTVV.